These T cell receptor beta chains were read from a single sample in a study of regulatory T cells in long-lasting Graves disease. TCRdb re-analysed the multiplex PCR reads in MiXCR, keeping a single row per CDR3 protein. The sample includes about 560,000 distinct CDR3 sequences, about 15% seen only once; the top ten take about 12%. Another study also made use of these data, one on T cells in Graves' hyperthyroidism and ophthalmopathy.

The sample in question was peripheral blood mononuclear cells (PBMCs), obtained at new diagnosis, from a patient treated with antithyroid drugs. The receptor source for this set is a man younger than 35 with Graves disease. Each CDR3 is given with its conserved first and last residue.

j_gene	v_gene	CDR3aa
TRBJ2-7	TRBV27	CASSFRTSGSGAYEQYF
TRBJ2-1	TRBV9	CASSVGLGLSNEQFF
TRBJ2-1	TRBV2	CASWQREGLGEQFF
TRBJ2-2	TRBV25-1	CASQGQGTGELFF
TRBJ1-1	TRBV3-1	CASSLPGRLNTEAFF
TRBJ2-7	TRBV11-2	CASSSEGPEAYEQYF
TRBJ1-1	TRBV6-2/TRBV6-3	CASNQGSPEAFF
TRBJ1-5	TRBV12-3/TRBV12-4	CASSSPEGPQHF
TRBJ2-3	TRBV5-1	CASSGRLAGASDTQYF
TRBJ2-7	TRBV9	CASSESPNPYEQYF
TRBJ2-7	TRBV10-2	CASSLVGETGKAQYF
TRBJ2-1	TRBV20-1	CSAIWAPGSSGRATSYNEQFF
TRBJ1-1	TRBV10-1	CASSESYGNTEAFF
TRBJ2-1	TRBV9	CASSVQGTNNEQFF
TRBJ2-6	TRBV28	CASRSLAGAVGANVLTF
TRBJ2-1	TRBV7-9	CASSSPVGQGGNEQFF
TRBJ2-2	TRBV15	CATSREGDDTGELFF
TRBJ2-3	TRBV12-3/TRBV12-4	CASSLEGSHSTDTQYF
TRBJ2-5	TRBV15	CATSGTGRSETQYF
TRBJ2-7	TRBV20-1	CSVRTSVDEQYF
TRBJ1-4	TRBV20-1	CSASDRVFREKLFF
TRBJ1-4	TRBV19	CASSLITGYEKLFF
TRBJ2-2	TRBV9	CASSVESSGDTGELFF
TRBJ2-3	TRBV12-3/TRBV12-4	CASSYRADGMDTQYF
TRBJ2-7	TRBV5-1	CASRFGPGLSSYEQYF
TRBJ2-7	TRBV20-1	CSAAPYREGPYEQYF
TRBJ1-2	TRBV28	CASSSHRDYGYTF
TRBJ2-1	TRBV19	CASSWTGLNYNEQFF
TRBJ1-5	TRBV9	CASSRGVLNNQPQHF
TRBJ2-5	TRBV5-1	CASSPGTSGYQETQYF
TRBJ2-7	TRBV9	CASSWRTSGGLLSYEQYF
TRBJ2-7	TRBV20-1	CSAERDSPSYEQYF
TRBJ2-1	TRBV7-2	CASSLGGRGAYNEQFF
TRBJ1-4	TRBV7-9	CASSKGFENEKLFF
TRBJ2-5	TRBV29-1	CSVGYRGGLRETQYF
TRBJ2-3	TRBV5-1	CASRDGSTDTQYF
TRBJ2-1	TRBV5-4	CASSSPTLGLAGSDEQFF
TRBJ1-1	TRBV18	CASSPVEGDTEAFF
TRBJ2-1	TRBV20-1	CSASPVRKREGEENEQFF
TRBJ1-2	TRBV11-2	CASSLLEGYGGYTF
TRBJ1-1	TRBV28	CASSPPQRGREAFF
TRBJ2-7	TRBV6-1	CASSDPGQEYEQYF
TRBJ1-1	TRBV2	CASSEARVEKNTEAFF